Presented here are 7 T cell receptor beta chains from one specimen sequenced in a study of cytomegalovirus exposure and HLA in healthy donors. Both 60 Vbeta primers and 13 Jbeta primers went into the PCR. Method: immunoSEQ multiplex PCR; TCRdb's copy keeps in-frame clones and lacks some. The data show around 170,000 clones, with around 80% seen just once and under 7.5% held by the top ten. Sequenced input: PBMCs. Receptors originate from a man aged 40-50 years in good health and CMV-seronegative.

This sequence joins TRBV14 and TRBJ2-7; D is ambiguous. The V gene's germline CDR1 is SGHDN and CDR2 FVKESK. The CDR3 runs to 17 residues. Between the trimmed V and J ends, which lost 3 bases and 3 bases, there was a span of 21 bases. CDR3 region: CASSHSRKLSLNYEQYF. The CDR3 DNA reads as TGTGCCAGCAGCCACTCGAGGAAGCTCTCACTAAACTACGAGCAGTACTTC.

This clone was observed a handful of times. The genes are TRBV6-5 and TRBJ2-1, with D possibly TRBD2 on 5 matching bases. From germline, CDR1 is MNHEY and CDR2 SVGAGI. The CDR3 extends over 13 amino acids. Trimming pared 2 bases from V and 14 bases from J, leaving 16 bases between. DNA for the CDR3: TGTGCCAGCAGTTACCCCGCTGAGGGTCGTAAGTTCTTC. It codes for CASSYPAEGRKFF.

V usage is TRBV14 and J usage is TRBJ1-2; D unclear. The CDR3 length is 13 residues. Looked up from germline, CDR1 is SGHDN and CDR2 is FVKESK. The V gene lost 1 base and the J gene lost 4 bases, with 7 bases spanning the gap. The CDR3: CASSQALFYGYTF. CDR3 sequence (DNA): TGTGCCAGCAGCCAAGCACTATTCTATGGCTACACCTTC. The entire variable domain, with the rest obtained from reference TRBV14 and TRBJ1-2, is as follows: EAGVTQFPSHSVIEKGQTVTLRCDPISGHDNLYWYRRVMGKEIKFLLHFVKESKQDESGMPNNRFLAERTGGTYSTLKVQPAELEDSGVYFCASSQALFYGYTFGSGTRLTVV.

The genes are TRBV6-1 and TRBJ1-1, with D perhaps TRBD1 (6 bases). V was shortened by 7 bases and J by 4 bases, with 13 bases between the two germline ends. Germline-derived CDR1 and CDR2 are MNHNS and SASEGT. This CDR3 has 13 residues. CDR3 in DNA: TGTGCCAGCACCGAAAGGGGGTTCACTGAAGCTTTCTTT. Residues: CASTERGFTEAFF.

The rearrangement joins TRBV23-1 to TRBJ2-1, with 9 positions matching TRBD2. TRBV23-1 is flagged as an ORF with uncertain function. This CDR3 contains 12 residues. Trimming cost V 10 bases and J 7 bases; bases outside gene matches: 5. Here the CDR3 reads CAISGGGNEQFF. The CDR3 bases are TGCGCCATTAGCGGGGGCGGGAATGAGCAGTTCTTC.

The CDR3 nucleotides are TGTGCCAGCAGCCTGACTACAGGGGAAGAGACCCAGTACTTC. As protein: CASSLTTGEETQYF. The chain has TRBV13 and TRBJ2-5, with 7 bases aligning to TRBD1. The CDR3 has 14 amino acids. The ends lost 5 bases at V and 3 bases at J; junction bases unmatched: 6. The germline V gene has CDR1 PRHDT and CDR2 FYEKMQ (reference sequence).

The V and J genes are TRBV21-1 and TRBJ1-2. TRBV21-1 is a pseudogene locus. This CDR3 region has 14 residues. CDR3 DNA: TGTGCCAGCAGCAAAGAAGAGGGAGGGGATGGCTACACCTTC. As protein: CASSKEEGGDGYTF.